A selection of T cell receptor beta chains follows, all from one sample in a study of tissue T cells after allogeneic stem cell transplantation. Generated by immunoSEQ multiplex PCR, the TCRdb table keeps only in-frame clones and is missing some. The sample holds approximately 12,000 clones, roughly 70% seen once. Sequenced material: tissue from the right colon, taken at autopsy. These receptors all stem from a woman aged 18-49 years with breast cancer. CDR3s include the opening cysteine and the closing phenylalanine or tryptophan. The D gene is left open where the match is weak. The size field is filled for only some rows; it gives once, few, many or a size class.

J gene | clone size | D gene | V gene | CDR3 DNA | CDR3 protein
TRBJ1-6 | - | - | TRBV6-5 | TGTGCCAGCGGTCGGCCCGATTCACCCCTCCACTTT | CASGRPDSPLHF
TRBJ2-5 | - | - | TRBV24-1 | TGTGCCACCAGTGATTCCGCGCAGGGTGAGGAGACCCAGTACTTC | CATSDSAQGEETQYF
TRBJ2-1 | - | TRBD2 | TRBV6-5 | TGTGCCAGCAGTTTGGCTAGCGGGGGGTTCAATGAGCAGTTCTTC | CASSLASGGFNEQFF
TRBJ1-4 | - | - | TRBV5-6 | TGTGCCAGCAGCAATCCCCGGGGCGGAAAACTGTTTTTT | CASSNPRGGKLFF
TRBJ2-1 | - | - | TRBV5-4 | TGTGCCAGCACTAGCTCCCGGACCGGCGGGGCCAATGAGCAGTTCTTC | CASTSSRTGGANEQFF
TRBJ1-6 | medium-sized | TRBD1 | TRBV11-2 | TGTGCCAGCAGCTTAGGCCTGGGGACAGGGGGCGCACCCCTCCACTTT | CASSLGLGTGGAPLHF
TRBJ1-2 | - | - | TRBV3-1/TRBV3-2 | TGTGCCAGCAGCCAAGCGGAGGGTGGGTATGGCTACACCTTC | CASSQAEGGYGYTF
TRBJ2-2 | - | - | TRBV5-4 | TGTGCCAGCAGCTTGGACACCGGGGAGCTGTTTTTT | CASSLDTGELFF
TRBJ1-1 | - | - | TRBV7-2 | TGTGCCAGCAGCTCTGTGGATCGGGCCACGGCTTTCTTT | CASSSVDRATAFF
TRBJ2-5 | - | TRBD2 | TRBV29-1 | TGCAGCGTCAAGGGACTAGCGGGAGGGAACCAAGAGACCCAGTACTTC | CSVKGLAGGNQETQYF
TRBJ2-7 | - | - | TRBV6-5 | TGTGCCAGCAGTTACAAGGTTGCCTCTATCTCCTACGAGCAGTACTTC | CASSYKVASISYEQYF
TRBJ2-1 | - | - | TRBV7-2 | TGTGCCAGCAGCCCTACCGGAGTTGAGCAGTTCTTC | CASSPTGVEQFF
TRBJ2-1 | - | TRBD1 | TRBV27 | TGTGCCAGCACCATCGGACAGGGCATGGGCAATGAGCAGTTCTTC | CASTIGQGMGNEQFF
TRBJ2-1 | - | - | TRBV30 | TGTGCCTGGAGTGTCGGAGGTCTCAATGAGCAGTTCTTC | CAWSVGGLNEQFF
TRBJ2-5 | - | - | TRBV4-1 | TGCGCCAGCAGCCGAAAGGAGATAGCGTTCCAAGAGACCCAGTACTTC | CASSRKEIAFQETQYF
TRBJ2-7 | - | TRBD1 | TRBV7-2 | TGTGCCAGCAGCCCAATCTTCCCAGGACAGGGAAAGAACGAGCAGTACTTC | CASSPIFPGQGKNEQYF
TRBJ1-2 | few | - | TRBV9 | TGTGCCAGCAGCCCAGGGGTGGGGAACTATGGCTACACCTTC | CASSPGVGNYGYTF
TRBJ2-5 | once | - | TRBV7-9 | TGTGCCAGCAGCTTAATGGCGGAAGAGACCCAGTACTTC | CASSLMAEETQYF
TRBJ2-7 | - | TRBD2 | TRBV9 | TGTGCCAGCAGCGTAGGACTAGCGGAGAGCTACGAGCAGTACTTC | CASSVGLAESYEQYF
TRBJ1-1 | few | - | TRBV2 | TGTGCCAGCAGGGTCGATGGGGACACTGAAGCTTTCTTT | CASRVDGDTEAFF
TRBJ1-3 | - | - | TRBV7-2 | TGTGCCAGCAGCTTAGTTGGGGGATTGGGCGGAAACACCATATATTTT | CASSLVGGLGGNTIYF
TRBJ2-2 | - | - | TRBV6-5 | TGTGCCAGCAGATTACTAAACACCGGGGAGCTGTTTTTT | CASRLLNTGELFF
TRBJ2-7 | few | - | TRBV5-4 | TGTGCCAGCAGCTTGGAAGGGGCTTACGAGCAGTACTTC | CASSLEGAYEQYF
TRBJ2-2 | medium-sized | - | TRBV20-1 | TGCAGTGCTAGTTTAGCCACGGGGACCGGGGAGCTGTTTTTT | CSASLATGTGELFF
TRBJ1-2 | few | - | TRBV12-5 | TGTGCTAGTGGTTTGGTGGGGGGGCTTGATGGCTACACCTTC | CASGLVGGLDGYTF
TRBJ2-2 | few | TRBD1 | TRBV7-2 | TGTGCCAGCAGCCGGACAGGGACGAACACCGGGGAGCTGTTTTTT | CASSRTGTNTGELFF
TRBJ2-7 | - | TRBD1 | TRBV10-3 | TGTGCCATCAACCCGGGACAGTCGGGCGAGCAGTACTTC | CAINPGQSGEQYF
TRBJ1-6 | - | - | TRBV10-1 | TGCGCCAGCAGTGAGTCAACGGGGGGCCCTGAACTAGTAAATTCACCCCTCCACTTT | CASSESTGGPELVNSPLHF
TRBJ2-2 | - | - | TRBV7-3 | TGTGCCAGCAGCTTTCGCTGGGGCACCGGGGAGCTGTTTTTT | CASSFRWGTGELFF
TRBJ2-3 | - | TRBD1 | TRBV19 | TGTGCCAGTAGTAGACAGGGCAGCACAGATACGCAGTATTTT | CASSRQGSTDTQYF
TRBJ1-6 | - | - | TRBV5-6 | TGTGCCAGCAGCCCTGGAAGGGCCAATTCACCCCTCCACTTT | CASSPGRANSPLHF
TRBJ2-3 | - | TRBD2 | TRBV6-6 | TGTGCCAGCAGTTACCGGGGGGGAGATACGCAGTATTTT | CASSYRGGDTQYF
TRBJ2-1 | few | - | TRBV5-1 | TGCGCCAGCAGCGCGGACCAAGAGCAGTTCTTC | CASSADQEQFF
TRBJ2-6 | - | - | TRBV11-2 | TGTGCCAGCAGCCGACAGGTCTCTGGGGCCAACGTCCTGACTTTC | CASSRQVSGANVLTF
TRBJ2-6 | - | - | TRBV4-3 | TGCGCCAGCAGCCAAGACACAACCTCTGGGGCCAACGTCCTGACTTTC | CASSQDTTSGANVLTF
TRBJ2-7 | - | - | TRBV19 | TGTGCCAGTCCACCAGGGGGGGACTTCCCCTACGAGCAGTACTTC | CASPPGGDFPYEQYF
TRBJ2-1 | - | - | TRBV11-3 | TGTGCCAGCAGCAATGAATACAATGAGCAGTTCTTC | CASSNEYNEQFF